These 20 T cell receptor beta chains were all obtained from the same sample, sequenced in a study of cytomegalovirus exposure and HLA in healthy donors. The PCR contained 60 Vbeta and 13 Jbeta primers. Generated by immunoSEQ multiplex PCR, the TCRdb table keeps only in-frame clones and is missing some. Here the sample spans 150,000 to 200,000 clones, around 76% being singletons. Sequencing input: PBMCs. Receptors were obtained from a man in his 60s in good health and CMV-seronegative.

This clone has more than one count but fewer than ten. CDR3 sequence (DNA): TGTGCCAGCAGTTTCTCGCTAGTTGCCGGAGATACGCAGTATTTT. Its translation is CASSFSLVAGDTQYF. The rearrangement joins TRBV27 to TRBJ2-3; D is unclear. There are 15 residues in the CDR3. CDR1 MNHEY and CDR2 SMNVEV come from the germline V gene (reference sequence). V was shortened by 3 bases and J by 5 bases, with 15 bases between the two germline ends.

V usage is TRBV27 and J usage is TRBJ2-1; D ambiguous. Per germline, CDR1 MNHEY and CDR2 SMNVEV (reference sequence). This CDR3 has 18 residues. V lost 6 bases and J 4 bases, leaving 25 bases between the germline ends. CDR3 region: CASSSLSSGGNKYNEQFF. The CDR3 nucleotides read TGTGCCAGCAGCTCATTAAGCTCCGGCGGTAATAAATACAATGAGCAGTTCTTC.

This clone was recorded once. This chain links TRBV5-1 with TRBJ2-7; 9 bases fit TRBD2. The V and J ends lost 4 bases and 7 bases, in that order; junction bases with no gene match: 12. The germline CDR1 and CDR2 sequences are SGHRS and YFSETQ. This CDR3 region has 15 residues. The CDR3 bases are TGCGCCAGCAGCGCCCAAGCGGGGGGCCCTTGTGAGCAGTACTTC. It encodes CASSAQAGGPCEQYF.

The genes are TRBV5-1 and TRBJ1-2; 7 bases are a match to TRBD1. The V gene end was trimmed by 2 bases and the J gene end by 8 bases; junction bases not matched to a gene: 3. Germline CDR1 reads SGHRS; CDR2 reads YFSETQ. The CDR3 is 12 amino acids. CDR3 nucleotide sequence: TGCGCCAGCAGCTTCGACAGGGACGGCTACACCTTC. This translates into CASSFDRDGYTF.

The chain recombines TRBV28 with TRBJ1-4; no reliable D call. The V gene lost 8 bases and the J gene lost 0 bases, with 10 bases spanning the gap. The CDR3 totals 14 residues. Germline V gives CDR1 MDHEN, CDR2 SYDVKM. The CDR3: CASGRGATNEKLFF. CDR3 nucleotides: TGTGCCAGCGGTCGGGGAGCAACTAATGAAAAACTGTTTTTT.

The chain uses TRBV11-2 and TRBJ2-3; D gene unclear. Germline CDR1 and CDR2: SGHAT and FQNNGV. V dropped 1 base and J dropped 5 bases, with 7 bases sitting between them. This CDR3 region has 13 residues. CDR3 nucleotide sequence: TGTGCCAGCAGCTTAGTTATTCGAGATACGCAGTATTTT. Its protein is CASSLVIRDTQYF.

This clone showed up just a few times. The chain is built from TRBV18 and TRBJ2-1; no firm D call. This CDR3 region has 15 residues. V gave up 3 bases and J gave up 6 bases, with 15 bases separating them. The germline V gene has CDR1 KGHSH and CDR2 LQKENI. The DNA for the CDR3 is TGTGCCAGCTCACCGTTGGAGCTTCCCTCCAATGAGCAGTTCTTC. It specifies CASSPLELPSNEQFF.

This chain joins TRBV27 and TRBJ2-2, with TRBD1 matching over 9 bases. Germline-derived CDR1 and CDR2 are MNHEY and SMNVEV (reference sequence). V shed 5 bases and J 5 bases; nucleotides not matched to a gene: 6. The CDR3 runs 15 residues. CDR3 in DNA: TGTGCCAGCAGTCCCGGGACAGGGAGGACCGGGGAGCTGTTTTTT. Its protein product is CASSPGTGRTGELFF.

The chain recombines TRBV28 with TRBJ1-2; D unresolved. This CDR3 contains 16 residues. Germline V gene sequence: CDR1 MDHEN, CDR2 SYDVKM. V lost 3 bases to trimming and J lost 1 base, with 15 bases between them. The CDR3 loop reads CASSFSDPGINYGYTF. The CDR3 bases are TGTGCCAGCAGTTTCTCTGACCCGGGGATTAACTATGGCTACACCTTC.

The CDR3 protein is CSGRQGDGYTF. Here the CDR3 DNA reads TGCAGCGGCCGACAGGGGGATGGCTACACCTTC. This chain connects TRBV29-1 to TRBJ1-2; 9 nucleotides align to TRBD1. This CDR3 has 11 residues. Germline V gene sequence: CDR1 SQVTM, CDR2 ANQGSEA. After removal of 7 bases from V and 6 bases from J, the junction contained 3 bases not matched to a gene.

This clone was picked up a small number of times. This rearrangement joins TRBV28 to TRBJ1-2; D remains ambiguous. The CDR3 sequence is 14 residues long. V shed 2 bases and J shed 4 bases, with 11 bases lying between them. Per the germline V gene, CDR1 is MDHEN and CDR2 is SYDVKM. The CDR3 is CASSLNQDFYGYTF. CDR3 DNA sequence: TGTGCCAGCAGTTTAAATCAGGATTTCTATGGCTACACCTTC.

This chain links TRBV5-1 with TRBJ2-1, with 11 bases identical to TRBD2. The junction had 4 bases not matched to a gene; V was cut back by 2 bases and J by 9 bases. This CDR3 has 14 amino acids. Germline-derived CDR1 and CDR2 are SGHRS and YFSETQ. CDR3 protein: CASSLTSGSVEQFF. Written as DNA, the CDR3 is TGCGCCAGCAGCTTAACTAGCGGGAGCGTTGAGCAGTTCTTC. The full variable domain, rest sourced from reference TRBV5-1 and TRBJ2-1, is KAGVTQTPRYLIKTRGQQVTLSCSPISGHRSVSWYQQTPGQGLQFLFEYFSETQRNKGNFPGRFSGRQFSNSRSEMNVSTLELGDSALYLCASSLTSGSVEQFFGPGTRLTVL.

Here the CDR3 reads CASRDSGIANYGYTF. In DNA, the CDR3 is TGTGCCAGTAGAGATTCGGGTATAGCTAACTATGGCTACACCTTC. V and J are TRBV19 and TRBJ1-2, with D hard to call. Trimming cost V 6 bases and J 0 bases, with 14 bases left between them. CDR3 size: 15 residues. Germline V gene lookup returns CDR1 LNHDA and CDR2 SQIVND (reference sequence).

This chain links TRBV7-8 with TRBJ2-7; D might be TRBD2 (7 bases). The CDR3 extends over 17 amino acids. The V gene lost 1 base and the J gene lost 2 bases, with 18 bases spanning the gap. Germline-derived CDR1 and CDR2 are SGHVS and FQNEAQ. The CDR3 loop reads CASSLGFFAGAPYEQYF. The CDR3 DNA is TGTGCCAGCAGCTTAGGGTTTTTTGCGGGGGCCCCCTACGAGCAGTACTTC.

Note on this clone: This CDR3 is also generated by other DNA sequences in the sample. The DNA of the CDR3 is TGCGCCAGCAGTAGTCAGGGGGGAAACACCATATATTTT. It specifies CASSSQGGNTIYF. J is TRBJ1-3 and V is TRBV10-1, with D possibly matching TRBD1 (6 bases). The germline V gene has CDR1 WNHNN and CDR2 SYGVQD (reference sequence). V was pared by 5 bases and J by 4 bases, with 9 bases between. The CDR3 runs to 13 residues.

This clone was recorded once. The chain is built from TRBV19 and TRBJ1-2, with 7 bases identical to TRBD1. Germline values: CDR1 LNHDA, CDR2 SQIVND (reference sequence). The V segment lost 4 bases and the J segment 4 bases; nucleotides outside the gene matches: 15. The CDR3 length is 17 residues. The CDR3 spells CASSTPRPRGIGYGYTF. The DNA of the CDR3 is TGTGCCAGTAGTACCCCGCGGCCCAGGGGGATAGGCTATGGCTACACCTTC.

V is TRBV19 and J is TRBJ2-7; 13 bases line up with TRBD2. CDR1 is LNHDA, CDR2 SQIVND, per germline (reference sequence). The CDR3 sequence is 16 residues long. Losses at the gene ends were 1 base for V and 4 bases for J; bases not matched to a gene: 4. The CDR3 loop is CASSIVRTSGSYEQYF. Written as DNA, the CDR3 is TGTGCCAGTAGTATAGTACGGACTAGCGGGAGTTACGAGCAGTACTTC.

This clone has a handful of counts. The chain uses TRBV19 and TRBJ2-7; TRBD1 matches at 9 bases. The CDR3 is made up of 15 amino acids. V was clipped by 8 bases and J by 2 bases; unmatched bases: 10. Germline CDR1 and CDR2: LNHDA and SQIVND (reference sequence). As DNA, the CDR3 is TGTGCCAGTCGCCGAACAACAGGGGGCGCCTACGAGCAGTACTTC. Protein product: CASRRTTGGAYEQYF.

This rearrangement joins TRBV27 to TRBJ1-5; TRBD1 might be the D (6 bases). The V end was cut by 5 bases, the J end by 1 base, with 12 bases between. CDR3 length equals 15 residues. Germline V CDR1 and CDR2: MNHEY, SMNVEV (reference sequence). This CDR3 reads CASSPGQISNQPQHF. As DNA, the CDR3 is TGTGCCAGCAGTCCAGGACAGATAAGCAATCAGCCCCAGCATTTT.

The rearrangement uses TRBV27 and TRBJ2-7, with D tentatively TRBD2 (6 bases). Trimming stripped 4 bases from V and 0 bases from J, with 22 bases between. CDR1 MNHEY and CDR2 SMNVEV come from the germline V gene (reference sequence). CDR3 length: 18 amino acids. Here the CDR3 DNA reads TGTGCCAGCAGTTCCCCCGGGGGTAGCGTCTACCCCTCCTACGAGCAGTACTTC. Translation gives CASSSPGGSVYPSYEQYF.